This entry features one TCR beta chain sequence. Its antigen specificity is not known. No base quality information exists; no much larger clone differs at one position. The record originates from a study of T cells after yellow fever vaccination (dated by TCRdb to between 2018 and 2021). In the study overall: The SMART-Seq v4 Ultra Low Input RNA kit was used to prepare libraries from fractions with low cell numbers. To follow T-cell clones before and after primary and booster YFV17D yellow fever vaccination, bulk TCR alpha and beta repertoires were sequenced over time. Two healthy male donors, one aged 18 to 30 and one aged 30 to 40 years, were included in the cohort. Blood was drawn at multiple timepoints before and after primary and secondary immunization, with bulk PBMC replicates and cell subsets isolated.

The paper's findings and limits, for the study overall: The secondary T-cell response was found to be weaker but faster than the primary response, with a peak reached on day 5 rather than on day 15. Because abundant contaminating clonotypes from the bulk population could be contained in FACS-sorted repertoires, computational filtering was required. Only a couple of donors were included in the study, so the extent to which the findings can be generalized is limited. A small share of clonotypes was detected in both CD4 and CD8 compartments, with the overlap likely arising from convergent recombination. After the booster, most of the clones that had expanded following primary vaccination were detected again (approximately 96% of CD4 and around 88% of CD8), which suggests that memory was broadly maintained.

V is reduced by 3 bases and J by 5 bases, leaving a spacing of 11 bases between them. CDR1 and CDR2 are read off the germline V gene as SNHLY and FYNNEI. Taken from cysteine to phenylalanine, the CDR3 has 13 residues. Solely the CDR3 DNA is kept, with 39 bases framed from the first base. The sample's treatment or condition label is to be understood as: live attenuated yellow fever vaccine strain. At each blood-draw timepoint, two biological replicates of bulk PBMCs were obtained. A standard Ficoll-Paque protocol was used to isolate PBMCs from peripheral blood. RNA was extracted with TriZol from bulk PBMCs, CD4 and CD8 fractions, and dextramer-positive and dextramer-negative fractions. Reads for this sample came from an Illumina NovaSeq 6000. Synthesis of TCR cDNA relied on 5'RACE template switching, a step that introduced a universal primer site along with unique molecular identifiers. cDNA synthesis was primed from both the TCR alpha and TCR beta constant segments. Two PCR steps were used to amplify libraries, with sample barcodes and sequencing adapters being added in the second step. Sequencing of the libraries was done on either Illumina HiSeq 2500 (2x100 bp) or NovaSeq (2x150 bp). In the original analysis: Reads were demultiplexed and collapsed into UMI consensus sequences with MIGEC, and V(D)J alignment was performed with MiXCR. Vaccine-responding clonotypes were identified with edgeR using replicate PBMC samples, with FDR below 0.01 and a log2 fold change above 5 up to day 15 being required. Bulk clonotypes were assigned CD4 or CD8 identity according to which sequenced CD4 or CD8 repertoire held them at higher abundance. TCRdb took the public reads, trimmed them with fastp at Q25, ran MiXCR for clone calling and kept in-frame beta chains. Entries that share a CDR3 protein sequence are merged under the most common genes and DNA. Clone size and V and J calls follow TCRdb, not the original study. The sample records about 330,000 distinct CDR3 sequences, roughly 4% of which are singletons. Roughly 25% of the sample lies in the top ten.

Here the sequenced sample was PBMCs, taken 5 days after the yellow fever booster vaccination. This TCR came from a man between 18 and 35 years old who received the YFV17D yellow fever vaccine. Recombination connected TRBV2 to TRBJ2-7, with a weak D call of TRBD2 (6 bases match). The DNA sequence is as follows: TGTGCCAGCAGTGATTTGGAGGGGCACGAGCAGTACTTC. Its translation reads: CASSDLEGHEQYF.